Reported below is one T cell receptor (beta chain). There are 13 residues in the CDR3. The germline CDR1 and CDR2 sequences are LGHDT and YNNKEL (reference sequence). Trimming removed 1 base at V and 2 bases at J, with 6 bases between. In the source study's methods: Reference gene primer amplification yielded estimated nucleated cell counts. Profiled with immunoSEQ multiplex PCR; TCRdb holds only in-frame clones, not every one. The V and J calls and clone size are taken from that table; D and trimming were inferred from the DNA. In the table there are tens of thousands of clones, roughly nine tenths of which are singletons. The source of the sample is a study of blood T cell repertoires in COVID-19. Across the whole study: Italy, Spain and the United States were the sources of the convalescent and acute COVID-19 samples. The analysed material was cDNA or gDNA that came from T cells, B-cell-depleted T cells, or PBMCs.

Sequencing was performed on peripheral blood. This chain joins TRBV3-1 (or the pseudogene TRBV3-2) and TRBJ2-7, with no clear D. The TCR comes from a man aged 60 to 69 with acute or convalescent COVID-19. CDR3 region: CASSQVYTYEQYF. CDR3 DNA: TGTGCCAGCAGCCAAGTATATACCTACGAGCAGTACTTC.